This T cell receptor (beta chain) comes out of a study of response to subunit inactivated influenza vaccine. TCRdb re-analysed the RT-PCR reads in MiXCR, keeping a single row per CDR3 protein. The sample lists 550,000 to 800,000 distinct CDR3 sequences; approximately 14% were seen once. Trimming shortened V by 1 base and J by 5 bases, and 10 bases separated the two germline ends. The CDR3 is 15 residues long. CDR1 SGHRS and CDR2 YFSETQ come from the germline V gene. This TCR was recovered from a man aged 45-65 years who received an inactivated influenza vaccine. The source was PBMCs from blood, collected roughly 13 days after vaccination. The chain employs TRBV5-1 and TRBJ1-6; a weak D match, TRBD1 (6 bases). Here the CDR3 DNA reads TGCGCCAGCAGCTTGTTACAGGGTAATAATTCACCCCTCCACTTT. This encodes CASSLLQGNNSPLHF. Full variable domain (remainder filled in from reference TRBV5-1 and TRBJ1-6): KAGVTQTPRYLIKTRGQQVTLSCSPISGHRSVSWYQQTPGQGLQFLFEYFSETQRNKGNFPGRFSGRQFSNSRSEMNVSTLELGDSALYLCASSLLQGNNSPLHFGNGTRLTVT.